The 18 T cell receptor beta chains below all came from one sample that was sequenced in a study of beta chain features in type 1 diabetes. Study findings and constraints: Across all four CD4+ subsets, people with type 1 diabetes showed modestly shorter TCRB CDR3s.

The sequenced template was cDNA made from the entire isolated RNA. Profiled with immunoSEQ multiplex PCR; TCRdb holds only in-frame clones, not every one. The sample includes 400,000 or so clones, 8.5% to 10% of them seen just once. These receptors' targets are unknown. Sequenced: central memory CD4+ T cells from blood. These receptors originate from a man aged 30 to 39 with type 1 diabetes.

At least ten counts were recorded for this clone. V is TRBV18 and J is TRBJ2-7; TRBD1 might be the D (5 bases). The CDR3 spans 12 residues. CDR1 KGHSH and CDR2 LQKENI come from the germline V gene. The V and J ends lost 3 bases and 7 bases respectively, with 10 bases between them. The CDR3, as DNA: TGTGCCAGCTCACCGGTAGGGGAAGAGCAGTACTTC. Protein: CASSPVGEEQYF. The full variable domain, in which reference TRBV18 and TRBJ2-7 provide the parts outside the CDR3, is NAGVMQNPRHLVRRRGQEARLRCSPMKGHSHVYWYRQLPEEGLKFMVYLQKENIIDESGMPKERFSAEFPKEGPSILRIQQVVRGDSAAYFCASSPVGEEQYFGPGTRLTVT.

V usage is TRBV4-1 and J usage is TRBJ1-1; the match to TRBD1 covers 7 bases. The CDR3 runs 17 residues. Germline V lookup: CDR1 MGHRA, CDR2 YSYEKL. The trim removed 3 bases at V and 1 base at J, leaving 11 bases unmatched. This CDR3 reads CASSHVIRGKRNTEAFF. The CDR3 nucleotides are TGCGCCAGCAGCCATGTTATCAGGGGGAAGAGGAACACTGAAGCTTTCTTT.

This clone turned up a few times. The chain employs TRBV29-1 and TRBJ1-1; D is perhaps TRBD1 (5 bases). Trimming removed 7 bases at V and 0 bases at J, with 12 bases between. Germline CDR1 reads SQVTM; CDR2 reads ANQGSEA. The CDR3 length is 13 residues. The CDR3 sequence is CSGWDGLNTEAFF. The CDR3 coding sequence is TGCAGCGGCTGGGACGGCTTGAACACTGAAGCTTTCTTT.

This clone was seen a handful of times. The rearrangement links TRBV11-1 to TRBJ2-3; no firm D call. Germline V gene sequence: CDR1 SGHAT, CDR2 FQDESV (reference sequence). CDR3 length: 13 residues. V was trimmed by 1 base and J by 2 bases, leaving 4 bases between them. This CDR3 is CASSLVATDTQYF. CDR3 DNA: TGTGCCAGCAGCTTAGTAGCCACAGATACGCAGTATTTT.

For the CDR3, the DNA is TGTGCCAGCAGAGCCGGGGGGGCCCTGAGGAGCTACACCTTC. Its protein product is CASRAGGALRSYTF. The V call is TRBV28, the J call TRBJ1-2, with D perhaps TRBD1 (6 bases). V lost 6 bases to trimming and J lost 9 bases, with 20 bases between them. There are 14 residues in the CDR3. Germline V lookup: CDR1 MDHEN, CDR2 SYDVKM.

This clone was found many times. The V gene is TRBV14, the J gene TRBJ1-5; perhaps TRBD1 as D (5 bases). The V gene's germline CDR1 is SGHDN and CDR2 FVKESK. CDR3 length equals 12 residues. V lost 4 bases, J lost 14 bases, and 15 bases lay in between. CDR3 residues: CASSPGLGEKHF. CDR3 bases: TGTGCCAGCAGCCCAGGACTGGGGGAGAAGCATTTT.

This clone was counted a few times. Other DNA sequences in this specimen translate into the identical CDR3. The chain uses TRBV30 and TRBJ1-1; D not resolved. CDR3 length equals 14 residues. Trimming stripped 2 bases from V and 0 bases from J, with 10 bases between. The germline V gene has CDR1 GTSNPN and CDR2 SVGIG (reference sequence). As DNA, the CDR3 is TGTGCCTGGAGTCCCACTGGGGTGAACACTGAAGCTTTCTTT. This codes for CAWSPTGVNTEAFF.

This clone has a handful of counts. CDR3 sequence: CASIGTGVTDTQYF. CDR3 bases: TGTGCCAGCATTGGGACAGGGGTTACAGATACGCAGTATTTT. The V and J genes are TRBV5-8 and TRBJ2-3, with TRBD1 matching 10 bases. The CDR3 sequence is 14 residues long. Looked up from germline, CDR1 is SGHTS and CDR2 is YDEGEE. The trim removed 6 bases at V and 3 bases at J, leaving 4 bases unmatched.

This clone was counted between two and nine times. In the same sample, other DNA sequences code for this CDR3. The CDR3 is CASSIPGYEQYF. In DNA, the CDR3 is TGTGCCAGTAGTATCCCAGGCTACGAGCAGTACTTC. This chain joins TRBV19 and TRBJ2-7; no definite D call. V was cut by 3 bases and J by 3 bases, with 6 bases left in between. The CDR3 is 12 residues long. Germline CDR1 and CDR2: LNHDA and SQIVND (reference sequence).

This clone was counted a few times. The genes are TRBV4-1 and TRBJ2-1; tentative D call: TRBD2 (6 bases). This CDR3 has 14 residues. Germline V gene data show CDR1 as MGHRA and CDR2 as YSYEKL. Deletions cut 4 bases from V and 6 bases from J, with 13 bases between. DNA for the CDR3: TGCGCCAGCAGCCCACCCCGGGACTCCAATGAGCAGTTCTTC. As protein: CASSPPRDSNEQFF.

CDR3 bases: TGTGCCAGCAGCCACCTAGCGGGTCTCTCCTACAATGAGCAGTTCTTC. Translated: CASSHLAGLSYNEQFF. The chain links TRBV14 to TRBJ2-1, with TRBD2 matching 8 bases. V was clipped by 3 bases and J by 0 bases; unmatched bases: 4. The CDR3 sequence is 16 residues long. Looked up from germline, CDR1 is SGHDN and CDR2 is FVKESK.

The genes are TRBV5-6 and TRBJ2-1, with a possible D match to TRBD2 (5 bases). Germline V CDR1 and CDR2: SGHDT, YYEEEE. CDR3 length: 16 amino acids. V was pared by 4 bases and J by 0 bases, with 14 bases between. This CDR3 is CASSLEVGISYNEQFF. The CDR3 coding sequence is TGTGCCAGCAGCCTCGAGGTCGGGATCTCCTACAATGAGCAGTTCTTC.

This clone was seen a few times. The rearrangement joins TRBV4-1 to TRBJ2-1; D is perhaps TRBD2 (6 bases). V lost 4 bases, J lost 9 bases, and 16 bases lay in between. The CDR3 length is 14 residues. Germline CDR1 and CDR2: MGHRA and YSYEKL. CDR3 region: CASSPSAPGVEQFF. CDR3 bases: TGCGCCAGCAGCCCTTCGGCCCCGGGAGTTGAGCAGTTCTTC.

This clone has just a few counts. The same CDR3 also results from other DNA sequences found in this sample. The rearrangement uses TRBV28 and TRBJ1-1; tentative D call: TRBD1 (6 bases). The V end lost 6 bases, the J end lost 1 base, and 9 bases lay between the germline ends. The CDR3 loop spans 13 amino acids. Germline V gene lookup returns CDR1 MDHEN and CDR2 SYDVKM. The CDR3 region has the DNA TGTGCCAGCAGGGAGGGACAGAACACTGAAGCTTTCTTT. It is translated as CASREGQNTEAFF.

This clone has a count of ten or more. As DNA, the CDR3 is TGTGCCAGCAGCTTAGCGGGACAGTCCTATGAGCAGTTCTTC. Protein sequence: CASSLAGQSYEQFF. V gene TRBV7-9 combines with J gene TRBJ2-1, with 7 bases aligning to TRBD1. Germline lookup yields CDR1 SEHNR and CDR2 FQNEAQ (reference sequence). CDR3 length: 14 amino acids. V lost 0 bases, J lost 8 bases, and 4 bases stayed unmatched.

The chain has TRBV19 and TRBJ1-2; a weak D match, TRBD1 (6 bases). Germline-derived CDR1 and CDR2 are LNHDA and SQIVND (reference sequence). The CDR3 consists of 16 residues. V was clipped by 5 bases and J by 2 bases, with 18 bases between them. This CDR3 reads CASSRGQGLQNYGYTF. CDR3 sequence (DNA): TGTGCCAGTAGTCGGGGGCAGGGGCTCCAAAACTATGGCTACACCTTC.

The chain recombines TRBV6-5 with TRBJ2-1; 9 bases fit TRBD2. J was trimmed by 7 bases and V by 6 bases; bases with no gene match: 10. Per germline, CDR1 MNHEY and CDR2 SVGAGI. There are 15 residues in the CDR3. The CDR3 loop reads CASRRGGERVNEQFF. For the CDR3, the DNA is TGTGCCAGCAGGCGGGGGGGCGAGAGAGTAAATGAGCAGTTCTTC.

The table lists this clone with a few counts. This rearrangement joins TRBV7-9 to TRBJ1-3; the D is unclear. This CDR3 region has 13 residues. With 5 bases removed from V and 2 bases from J, the gap between germline ends came to 7 bases. Germline CDR1 is SEHNR and CDR2 is FQNEAQ (reference sequence). CDR3 region: CASSTWAGNTIYF. CDR3 coding DNA: TGTGCCAGCAGCACCTGGGCTGGAAACACCATATATTTT.